The 6 T cell receptor beta chains below all came from one sample that was sequenced in a study of T cells in Graves' hyperthyroidism and ophthalmopathy. Amplified regions were TCR beta CDR3 sequences from RNA transcripts. The HTBI primer set served for first-round RT-PCR of the TCR CDR3. TCRdb passed the multiplex PCR reads through MiXCR, listing each CDR3 protein once. Of around 690,000 distinct CDR3 sequences listed, approximately 15% were seen once; the top ten hold about 14%. Sequencing used blood. Receptor source: a man over 45 with Graves' hyperthyroidism.

This clonotype was detected once. CDR3 loop: CASSPTTQPNTEAFF. CDR3 nucleotide sequence: TGTGCCAGCAGCCCGACCACGCAACCGAACACTGAAGCTTTCTTT. This rearrangement joins TRBV3-1 to TRBJ1-1, with D unresolved. CDR1 is LGHDT, CDR2 YNNKEL, per germline (reference sequence). There are 15 residues in the CDR3. Trimming pared 4 bases from V and 1 base from J, leaving 13 bases between.

The chain uses TRBV28 and TRBJ2-5; 8 bases line up with TRBD1. V trimming: 6 bases; J trimming: 5 bases; junction bases outside the gene matches: 5. CDR3 length equals 13 residues. From germline, CDR1 is MDHEN and CDR2 SYDVKM. CDR3 residues: CASRYTGGETQYF. The CDR3 nucleotides read TGTGCCAGCAGGTACACAGGGGGGGAGACCCAGTACTTC.

The rearrangement uses TRBV3-1 and TRBJ2-3, with D unclear. The CDR3 consists of 17 residues. Trimming removed 3 bases at V and 0 bases at J, with 16 bases between. Germline V CDR1 and CDR2: LGHDT, YNNKEL (reference sequence). The CDR3 DNA is TGTGCCAGCAGCCAGTATGGGCGGAGCGCTAGCACAGATACGCAGTATTTT. It codes for CASSQYGRSASTDTQYF.

This clonotype was observed a few times. This sequence joins TRBV6-2 or TRBV6-3 and TRBJ2-7, with TRBD1 matching 9 bases. V was clipped by 6 bases and J by 7 bases; unmatched bases: 7. The CDR3 has 13 amino acids. Germline V gene sequence: CDR1 MNHEY, CDR2 SVGEGT. The CDR3: CASRVDRGQEQYF. In nucleotides, the CDR3 is TGTGCCAGCAGGGTGGACAGGGGTCAAGAGCAGTACTTC.

The V gene is TRBV19, the J gene TRBJ1-2, with D perhaps matching TRBD1 (6 bases). Trimming removed 11 bases at V and 4 bases at J, with 14 bases between. This CDR3 is built from 12 residues. The V gene's germline CDR1 is LNHDA and CDR2 SQIVND (reference sequence). The CDR3 coding sequence is TGTGCCGGGAGGACAGACCTCTATGGCTACACCTTC. Protein: CAGRTDLYGYTF.

A note on this clonotype: Being one base from a much bigger clone, this may be a read error. The chain employs TRBV5-1 and TRBJ1-1; D uncertain. The germline CDR1 and CDR2 sequences are SGHRS and YFSETQ. This CDR3 has 15 amino acids. The DNA of the CDR3 is TGCGCCAGCAGCTTGGGGACGGACGGACGAGGCGAAGCTTTGTTT. It translates to CASSLGTDGRGEALF.